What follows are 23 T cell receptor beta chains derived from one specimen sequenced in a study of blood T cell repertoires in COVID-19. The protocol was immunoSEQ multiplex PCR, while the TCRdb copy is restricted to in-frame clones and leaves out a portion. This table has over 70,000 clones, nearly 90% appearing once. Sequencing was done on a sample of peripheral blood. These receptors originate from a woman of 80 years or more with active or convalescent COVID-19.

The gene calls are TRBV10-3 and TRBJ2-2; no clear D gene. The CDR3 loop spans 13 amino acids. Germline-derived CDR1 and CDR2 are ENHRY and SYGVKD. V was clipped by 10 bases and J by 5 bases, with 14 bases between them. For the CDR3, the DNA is TGTGCCACCGAGGAAGATAAAACCGGGGAGCTGTTTTTT. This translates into CATEEDKTGELFF.

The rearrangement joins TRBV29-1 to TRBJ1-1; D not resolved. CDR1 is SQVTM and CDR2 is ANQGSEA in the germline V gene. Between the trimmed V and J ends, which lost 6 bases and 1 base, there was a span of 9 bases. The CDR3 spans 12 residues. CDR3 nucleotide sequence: TGCAGCGTAGGAGCGGGGAACACTGAAGCTTTCTTT. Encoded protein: CSVGAGNTEAFF.

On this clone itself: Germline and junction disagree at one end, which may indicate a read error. The CDR3 DNA reads as TGTGCCAGCTCCTCAGGGATACGAGCACACTTC. This sequence encodes CASSSGIRAHF. The V and J genes are TRBV18 and TRBJ2-7; D may be TRBD1 (5 bases). Germline V CDR1 and CDR2: KGHSH, LQKENI. The CDR3 covers 11 residues.

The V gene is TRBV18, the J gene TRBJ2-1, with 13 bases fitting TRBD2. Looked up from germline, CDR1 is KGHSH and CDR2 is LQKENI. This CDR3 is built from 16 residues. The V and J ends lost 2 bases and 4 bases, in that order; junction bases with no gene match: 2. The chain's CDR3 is CASSPLGLAGYNEQFF. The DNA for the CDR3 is TGTGCCAGCTCACCATTGGGACTAGCGGGGTACAATGAGCAGTTCTTC.

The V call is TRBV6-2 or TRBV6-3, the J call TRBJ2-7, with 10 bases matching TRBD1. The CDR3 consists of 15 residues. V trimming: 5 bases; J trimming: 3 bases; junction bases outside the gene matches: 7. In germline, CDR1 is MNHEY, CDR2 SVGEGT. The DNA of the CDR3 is TGTGCCAGCAGTCTCCGGCGGACAGGGGGCTACGAGCAGTACTTC. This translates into CASSLRRTGGYEQYF.

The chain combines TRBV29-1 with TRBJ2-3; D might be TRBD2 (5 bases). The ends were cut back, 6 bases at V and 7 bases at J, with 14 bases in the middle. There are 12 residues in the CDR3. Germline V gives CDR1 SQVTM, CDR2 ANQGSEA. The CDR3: CSVRFSEYTQYF. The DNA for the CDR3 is TGCAGCGTGAGATTTAGCGAATATACGCAGTATTTT.

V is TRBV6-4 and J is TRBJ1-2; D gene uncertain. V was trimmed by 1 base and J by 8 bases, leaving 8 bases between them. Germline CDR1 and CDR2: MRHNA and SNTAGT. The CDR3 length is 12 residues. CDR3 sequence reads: CASSDYRGGYTF. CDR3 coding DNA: TGTGCCAGCAGTGACTATCGGGGAGGCTACACCTTC.

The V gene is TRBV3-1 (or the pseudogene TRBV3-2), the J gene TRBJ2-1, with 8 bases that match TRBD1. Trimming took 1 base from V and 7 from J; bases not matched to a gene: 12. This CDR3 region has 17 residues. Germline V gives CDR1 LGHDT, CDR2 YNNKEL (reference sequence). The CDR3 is CASSQVQGVPFGNEQFF. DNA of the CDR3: TGTGCCAGCAGCCAAGTACAGGGGGTCCCTTTTGGGAATGAGCAGTTCTTC.

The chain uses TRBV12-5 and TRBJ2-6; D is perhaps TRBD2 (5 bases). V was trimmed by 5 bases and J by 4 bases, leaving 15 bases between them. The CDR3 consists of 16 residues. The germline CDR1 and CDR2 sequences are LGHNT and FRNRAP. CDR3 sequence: CASGRGTRGGANVLTF. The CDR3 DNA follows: TGTGCTAGTGGTCGGGGTACACGGGGAGGGGCCAACGTCCTGACTTTC. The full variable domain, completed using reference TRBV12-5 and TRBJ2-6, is DARVTQTPRHKVTEMGQEVTMRCQPILGHNTVFWYRQTMMQGLELLAYFRNRAPLDDSGMPKDRFSAEMPDATLATLKIQPSEPRDSAVYFCASGRGTRGGANVLTFGAGSRLTVL.

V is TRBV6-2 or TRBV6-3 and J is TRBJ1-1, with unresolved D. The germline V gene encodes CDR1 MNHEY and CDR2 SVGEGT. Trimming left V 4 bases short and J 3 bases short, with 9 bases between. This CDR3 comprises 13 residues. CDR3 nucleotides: TGTGCCAGCAGTTTCGCTGGGCACACTGAAGCTTTCTTT. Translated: CASSFAGHTEAFF.

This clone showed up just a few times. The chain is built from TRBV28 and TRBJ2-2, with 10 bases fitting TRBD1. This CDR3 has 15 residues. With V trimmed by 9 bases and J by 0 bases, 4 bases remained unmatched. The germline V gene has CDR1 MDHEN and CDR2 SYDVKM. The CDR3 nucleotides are TGTGCCAGTCGCGGGACAGGGGCGAACACCGGGGAGCTGTTTTTT. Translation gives CASRGTGANTGELFF.

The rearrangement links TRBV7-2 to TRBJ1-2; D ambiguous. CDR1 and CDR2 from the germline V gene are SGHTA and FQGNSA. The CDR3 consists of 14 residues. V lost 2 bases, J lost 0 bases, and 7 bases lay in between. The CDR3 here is CASSLRSTNYGYTF. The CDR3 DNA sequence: TGTGCCAGCAGCTTACGAAGCACTAACTATGGCTACACCTTC. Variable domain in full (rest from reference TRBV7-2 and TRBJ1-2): GAGVSQSPSNKVTEKGKDVELRCDPISGHTALYWYRQSLGQGLEFLIYFQGNSAPDKSGLPSDRFSAERTGGSVSTLTIQRTQQEDSAVYLCASSLRSTNYGYTFGSGTRLTVV.

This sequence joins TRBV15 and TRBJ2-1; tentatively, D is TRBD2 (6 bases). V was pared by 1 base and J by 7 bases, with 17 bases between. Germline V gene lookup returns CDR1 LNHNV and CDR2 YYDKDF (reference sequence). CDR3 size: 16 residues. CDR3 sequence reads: CATSRGTGVSGNEQFF. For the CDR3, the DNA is TGTGCCACCAGCAGAGGGACGGGAGTATCGGGGAATGAGCAGTTCTTC.

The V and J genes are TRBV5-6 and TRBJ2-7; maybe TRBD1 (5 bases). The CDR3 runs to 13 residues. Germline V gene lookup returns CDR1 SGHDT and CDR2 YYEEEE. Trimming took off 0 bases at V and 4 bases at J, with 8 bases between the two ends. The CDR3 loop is CASSLGQFYEQYF. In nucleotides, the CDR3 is TGTGCCAGCAGCTTGGGACAGTTTTACGAGCAGTACTTC.

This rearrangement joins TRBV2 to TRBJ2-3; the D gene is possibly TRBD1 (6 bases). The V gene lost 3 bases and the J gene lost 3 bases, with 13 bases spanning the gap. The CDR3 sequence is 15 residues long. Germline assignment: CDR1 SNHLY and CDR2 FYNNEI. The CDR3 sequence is CASSDPTGFTDTQYF. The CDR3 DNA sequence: TGTGCCAGCAGTGACCCAACAGGGTTTACAGATACGCAGTATTTT.

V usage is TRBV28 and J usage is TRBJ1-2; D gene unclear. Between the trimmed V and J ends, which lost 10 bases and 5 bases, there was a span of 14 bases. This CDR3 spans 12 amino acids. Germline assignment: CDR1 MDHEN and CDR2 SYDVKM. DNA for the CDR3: TGTGCCATCCCAAACAGATTATATGGCTACACCTTC. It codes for CAIPNRLYGYTF.

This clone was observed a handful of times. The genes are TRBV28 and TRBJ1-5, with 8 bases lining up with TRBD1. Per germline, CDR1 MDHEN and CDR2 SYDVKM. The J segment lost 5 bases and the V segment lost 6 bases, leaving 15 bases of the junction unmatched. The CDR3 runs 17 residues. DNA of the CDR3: TGTGCCAGCAGCTCGAGGAGGACAGGGTATGATTATCAGCCCCAGCATTTT. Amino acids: CASSSRRTGYDYQPQHF. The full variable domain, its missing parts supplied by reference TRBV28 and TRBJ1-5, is DVKVTQSSRYLVKRTGEKVFLECVQDMDHENMFWYRQDPGLGLRLIYFSYDVKMKEKGDIPEGYSVSREKKERFSLILESASTNQTSMYLCASSSRRTGYDYQPQHFGDGTRLSIL.

CDR3 residues: CASSLAGGGDEQFF. The CDR3 bases are TGTGCCAGCAGCTTAGCCGGGGGAGGCGATGAGCAGTTCTTC. The chain couples TRBV7-2 to TRBJ2-1; the D gene is possibly TRBD2 (6 bases). CDR1 SGHTA and CDR2 FQGNSA come from the germline V gene. The CDR3 sequence is 14 residues long. V was shortened by 0 bases and J by 8 bases, with 11 bases between the two germline ends.

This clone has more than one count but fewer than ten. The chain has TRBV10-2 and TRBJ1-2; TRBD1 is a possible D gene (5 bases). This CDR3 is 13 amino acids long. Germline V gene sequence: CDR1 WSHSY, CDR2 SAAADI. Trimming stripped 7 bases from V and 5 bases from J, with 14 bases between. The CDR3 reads CASTAGTEYGYTF. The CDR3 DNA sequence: TGCGCCAGCACCGCGGGGACGGAGTATGGCTACACCTTC.

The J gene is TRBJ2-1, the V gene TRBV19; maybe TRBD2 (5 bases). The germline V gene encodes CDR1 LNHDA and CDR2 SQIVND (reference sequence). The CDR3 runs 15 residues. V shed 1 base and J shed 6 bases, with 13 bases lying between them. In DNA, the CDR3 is TGTGCCAGTAGTATAGCGAGGCAGGCGGGCAATGAGCAGTTCTTC. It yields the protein CASSIARQAGNEQFF.

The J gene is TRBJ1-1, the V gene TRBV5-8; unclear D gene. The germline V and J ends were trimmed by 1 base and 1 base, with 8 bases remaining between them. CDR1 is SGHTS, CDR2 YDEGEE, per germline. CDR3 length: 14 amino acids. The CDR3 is CASSLRTRNTEAFF. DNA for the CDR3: TGTGCCAGCAGCTTGCGAACGCGGAACACTGAAGCTTTCTTT.

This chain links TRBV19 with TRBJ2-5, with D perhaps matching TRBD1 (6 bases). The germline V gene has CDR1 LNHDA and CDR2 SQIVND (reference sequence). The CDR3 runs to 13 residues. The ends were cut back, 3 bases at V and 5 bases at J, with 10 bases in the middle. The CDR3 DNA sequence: TGTGCCAGTAGTATGGGGGCGTCGGAGACCCAGTACTTC. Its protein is CASSMGASETQYF.

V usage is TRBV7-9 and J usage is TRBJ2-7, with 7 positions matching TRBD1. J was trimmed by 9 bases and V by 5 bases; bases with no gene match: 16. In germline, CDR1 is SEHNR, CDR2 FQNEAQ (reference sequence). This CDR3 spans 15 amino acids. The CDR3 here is CASSNTGQVLRGQYF. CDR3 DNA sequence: TGTGCCAGCAGCAATACAGGACAGGTACTACGAGGGCAGTACTTC.